This TCR beta chain was identified in a study of T-cell reconstitution after alpha-beta-depleted transplantation in children. Notes on the study in general: Some patients' high day-60 TCRbeta diversity was attributed to recipient cells surviving conditioning.

This CDR3 is 13 amino acids long. The V gene lost 0 bases and the J gene lost 10 bases, with 10 bases spanning the gap. Germline-derived CDR1 and CDR2 are LNHNV and YYDKDF (reference sequence). TCRbeta library preparation incorporated unique molecular identifiers. Via MiXCR, TCRdb re-called the PCR reads, giving one row per CDR3 protein. The sample has about 580,000 distinct CDR3 sequences, 20% to 25% seen once. A remark on this clonotype: Its antigen is not known.

The source was PBMCs, mostly from graft donor cells, collected 360 days after TCRalphabeta/CD19-depleted stem cell transplant. This TCR came from a boy in the first two years of life who had a stem cell transplant for acute myeloid leukemia, so the T cells may come from the graft donor. The rearrangement uses TRBV15 and TRBJ2-1; D is undetermined. The CDR3 is CATSRDVSLEQFF. The CDR3 region has the DNA TGTGCCACCAGCAGAGATGTTAGTCTGGAGCAGTTCTTC. Full variable domain (rest looked up from reference TRBV15 and TRBJ2-1): DAMVIQNPRYQVTQFGKPVTLSCSQTLNHNVMYWYQQKSSQAPKLLFHYYDKDFNNEADTPDNFQSRRPNTSFCFLDIRSPGLGDTAMYLCATSRDVSLEQFFGPGTRLTVL.